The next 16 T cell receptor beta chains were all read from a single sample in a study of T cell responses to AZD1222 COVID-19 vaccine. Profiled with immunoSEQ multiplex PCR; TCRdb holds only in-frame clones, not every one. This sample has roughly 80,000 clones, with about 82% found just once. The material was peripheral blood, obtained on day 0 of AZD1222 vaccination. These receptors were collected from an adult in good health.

CDR3 sequence reads: CASSFDVSGTDTQYF. The DNA of the CDR3 is TGTGCCAGCAGCTTCGACGTGTCTGGCACAGATACGCAGTATTTT. The V and J genes are TRBV7-2 and TRBJ2-3; D remains ambiguous. Trimming removed 3 bases at V and 1 base at J, with 11 bases between. The CDR3 consists of 15 residues. CDR1 and CDR2 from the germline V gene are SGHTA and FQGNSA.

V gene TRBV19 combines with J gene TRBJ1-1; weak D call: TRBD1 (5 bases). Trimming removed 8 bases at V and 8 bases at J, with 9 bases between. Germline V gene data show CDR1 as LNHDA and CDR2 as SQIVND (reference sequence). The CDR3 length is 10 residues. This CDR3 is CASGRTEAFF. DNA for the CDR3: TGTGCCAGTGGGAGGACAGAAGCTTTCTTT.

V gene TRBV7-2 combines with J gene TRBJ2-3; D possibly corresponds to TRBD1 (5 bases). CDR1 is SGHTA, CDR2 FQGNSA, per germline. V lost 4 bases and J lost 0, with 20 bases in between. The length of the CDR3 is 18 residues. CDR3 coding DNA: TGTGCCAGCAGCTACCCCTCGTGGGGCGGAGCTAGCACAGATACGCAGTATTTT. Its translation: CASSYPSWGGASTDTQYF.

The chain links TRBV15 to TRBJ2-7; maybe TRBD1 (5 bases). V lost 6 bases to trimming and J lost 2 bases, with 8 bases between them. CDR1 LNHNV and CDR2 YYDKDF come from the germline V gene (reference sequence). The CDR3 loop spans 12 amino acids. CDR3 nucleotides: TGTGCCACCAGACAGGTGGCCTACGAGCAGTACTTC. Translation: CATRQVAYEQYF. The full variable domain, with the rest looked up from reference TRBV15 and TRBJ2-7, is DAMVIQNPRYQVTQFGKPVTLSCSQTLNHNVMYWYQQKSSQAPKLLFHYYDKDFNNEADTPDNFQSRRPNTSFCFLDIRSPGLGDTAMYLCATRQVAYEQYFGPGTRLTVT.

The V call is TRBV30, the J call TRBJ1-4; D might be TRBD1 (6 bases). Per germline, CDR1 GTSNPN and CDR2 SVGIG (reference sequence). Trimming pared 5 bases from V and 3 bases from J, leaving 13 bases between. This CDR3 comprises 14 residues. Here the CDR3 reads CAWEGGKPNEKLFF. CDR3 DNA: TGTGCCTGGGAGGGGGGGAAACCTAATGAAAAACTGTTTTTT. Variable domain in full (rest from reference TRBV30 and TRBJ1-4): SQTIHQWPATLVQPVGSPLSLECTVEGTSNPNLYWYRQAAGRGLQLLFYSVGIGQISSEVPQNLSASRPQDRQFILSSKKLLLSDSGFYLCAWEGGKPNEKLFFGSGTQLSVL.

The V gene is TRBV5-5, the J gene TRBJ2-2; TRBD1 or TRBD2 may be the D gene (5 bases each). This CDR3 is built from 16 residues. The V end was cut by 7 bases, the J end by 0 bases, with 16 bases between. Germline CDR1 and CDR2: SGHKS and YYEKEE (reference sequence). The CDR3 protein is CASGKGRRTNTGELFF. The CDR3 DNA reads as TGTGCCAGCGGGAAGGGGAGACGCACGAACACCGGGGAGCTGTTTTTT.

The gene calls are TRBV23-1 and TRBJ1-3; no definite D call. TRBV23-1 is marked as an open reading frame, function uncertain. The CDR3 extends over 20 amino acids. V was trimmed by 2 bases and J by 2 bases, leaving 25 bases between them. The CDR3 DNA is TGCGCCAGCAGTCAAATCCCGACTACTGGAAACACCACTACTGGAAACACCATATATTTT. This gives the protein CASSQIPTTGNTTTGNTIYF.

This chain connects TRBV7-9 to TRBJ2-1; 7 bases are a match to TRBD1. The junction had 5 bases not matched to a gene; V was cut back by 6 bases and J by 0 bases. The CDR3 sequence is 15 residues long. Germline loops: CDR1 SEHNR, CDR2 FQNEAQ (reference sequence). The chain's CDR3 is CASRPGQSSYNEQFF. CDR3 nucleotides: TGTGCCAGCAGGCCGGGACAGAGCTCCTACAATGAGCAGTTCTTC.

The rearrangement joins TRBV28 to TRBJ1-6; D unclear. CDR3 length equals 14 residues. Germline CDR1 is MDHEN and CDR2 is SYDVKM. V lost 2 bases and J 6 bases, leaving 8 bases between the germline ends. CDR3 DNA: TGTGCCAGCAGTTTAAGCAGAGGTAATTCACCCCTCCACTTT. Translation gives CASSLSRGNSPLHF.

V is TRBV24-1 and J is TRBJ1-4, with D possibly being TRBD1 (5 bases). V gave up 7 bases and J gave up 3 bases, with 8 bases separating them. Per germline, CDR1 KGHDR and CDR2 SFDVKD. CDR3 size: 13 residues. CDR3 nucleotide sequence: TGTGCCACCAGCGGGGGTGCTAATGAAAAACTGTTTTTT. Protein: CATSGGANEKLFF.

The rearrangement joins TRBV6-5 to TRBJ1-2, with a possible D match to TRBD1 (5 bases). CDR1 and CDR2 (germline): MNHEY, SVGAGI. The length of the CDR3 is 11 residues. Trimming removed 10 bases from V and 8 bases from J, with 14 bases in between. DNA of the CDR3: TGTGCCACCGGGGGGGTAGGCGGCTACACCTTC. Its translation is CATGGVGGYTF.

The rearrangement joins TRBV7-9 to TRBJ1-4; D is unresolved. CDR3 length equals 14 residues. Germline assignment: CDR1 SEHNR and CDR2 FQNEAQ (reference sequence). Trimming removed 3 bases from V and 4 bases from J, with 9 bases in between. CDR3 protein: CASSLSGSNEKLFF. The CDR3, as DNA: TGTGCCAGCAGCTTGTCCGGCAGTAATGAAAAACTGTTTTTT.

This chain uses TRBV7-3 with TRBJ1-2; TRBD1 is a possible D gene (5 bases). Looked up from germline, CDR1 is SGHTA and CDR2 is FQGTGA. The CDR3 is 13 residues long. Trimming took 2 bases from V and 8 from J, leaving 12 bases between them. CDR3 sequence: CASSLYVGEGYTF. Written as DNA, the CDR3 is TGTGCCAGCAGCTTATATGTGGGGGAGGGCTACACCTTC.

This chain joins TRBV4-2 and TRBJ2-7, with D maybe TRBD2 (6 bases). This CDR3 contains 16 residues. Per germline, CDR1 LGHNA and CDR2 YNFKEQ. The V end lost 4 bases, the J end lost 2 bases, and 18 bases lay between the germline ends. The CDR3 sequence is CASSPRLGLSPYEQYF. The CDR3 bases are TGTGCCAGCAGCCCGAGACTAGGTCTATCTCCCTACGAGCAGTACTTC.

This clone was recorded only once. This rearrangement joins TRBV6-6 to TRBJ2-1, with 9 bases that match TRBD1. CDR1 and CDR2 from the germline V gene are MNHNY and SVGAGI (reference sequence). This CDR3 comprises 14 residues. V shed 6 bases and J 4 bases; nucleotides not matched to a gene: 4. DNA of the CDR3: TGTGCCAGCAGAGACAGGGGGGGATACAATGAGCAGTTCTTC. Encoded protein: CASRDRGGYNEQFF.

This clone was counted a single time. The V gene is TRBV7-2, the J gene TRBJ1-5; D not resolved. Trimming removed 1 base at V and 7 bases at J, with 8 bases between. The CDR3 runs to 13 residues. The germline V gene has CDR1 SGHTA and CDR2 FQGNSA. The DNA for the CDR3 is TGTGCCAGCAGCTTAGAAGGCAGCCAGCCCCAGCATTTT. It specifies CASSLEGSQPQHF. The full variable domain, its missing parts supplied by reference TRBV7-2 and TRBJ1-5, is GAGVSQSPSNKVTEKGKDVELRCDPISGHTALYWYRQSLGQGLEFLIYFQGNSAPDKSGLPSDRFSAERTGGSVSTLTIQRTQQEDSAVYLCASSLEGSQPQHFGDGTRLSIL.